This note documents a single TCR beta chain sequence. The assay was immunoSEQ multiplex PCR, and TCRdb's table has in-frame clones only and misses some. Among 120,000 to 150,000 clones listed, roughly nine tenths were seen once. The data derive from a study of control samples from healthy donors and cancer patients. This CDR3 has 14 amino acids. From germline, CDR1 is SGHTA and CDR2 FQGNSA. Trimming left V 0 bases short and J 3 bases short, with 6 bases between. The V and J genes are TRBV7-2 and TRBJ1-5, with D unresolved. This TCR was sampled from a man younger than 45 in good health. Sequenced: blood. CDR3 nucleotide sequence: TGTGCCAGCAGCTTAGCAGGGTCCAATCAGCCCCAGCATTTT. As protein: CASSLAGSNQPQHF.